The 12 T cell receptor beta chains presented below share a single source sample, sequenced in a study of T cells in Graves' hyperthyroidism and ophthalmopathy. Authors of the study amplified TCR beta CDR3 regions from RNA transcripts. Carried out on the TCR CDR3, a first-round RT-PCR used the HTBI primer set. TCRdb reprocessed the multiplex PCR reads with MiXCR, giving one entry per CDR3 protein. The sample holds 750,000 to 950,000 distinct CDR3 sequences; 35% to 40% are singletons and the top ten take more than 7%. Sequenced input: blood. These receptors all come from a man aged 18-30 years with Graves' hyperthyroidism.

The rearrangement links TRBV5-4 to TRBJ2-2; unclear D gene. Trimming cost V 1 base and J 2 bases, with 6 bases left between them. This CDR3 spans 14 amino acids. Germline lookup yields CDR1 SGHNT and CDR2 YYREEE (reference sequence). The CDR3 nucleotides are TGTGCCAGCAGCTTGTTCTCAAACACCGGGGAGCTGTTTTTT. It translates to CASSLFSNTGELFF.

This clonotype has just a few counts. J is TRBJ1-6 and V is TRBV7-6; 8 bases agree with TRBD1. CDR3 length: 15 residues. J lost 9 bases, V lost 4 bases, and 8 bases had no gene match. The germline CDR1 and CDR2 sequences are SGHVS and FNYEAQ. The CDR3 coding sequence is TGTGCCAGCAGCTCCTACACAGGGGGAGGTTCACCCCTCCACTTT. It is translated as CASSSYTGGGSPLHF.

In this sample, this clonotype turned up many times. The J gene is TRBJ1-6, the V gene TRBV7-9; weak D call: TRBD1 (6 bases). Germline V gene lookup returns CDR1 SEHNR and CDR2 FQNEAQ (reference sequence). Trimming removed 3 bases from V and 7 bases from J, with 10 bases in between. The CDR3 length is 14 residues. Here the CDR3 reads CASSLSGVNSPLHF. CDR3 sequence (DNA): TGTGCCAGCAGCTTGTCAGGGGTCAATTCACCCCTCCACTTT.

Only a few counts were recorded for this clonotype. The chain uses TRBV7-8 and TRBJ2-7; 14 bases align to TRBD2. This CDR3 has 15 residues. CDR1 and CDR2 (germline): SGHVS, FQNEAQ. V was pared by 4 bases and J by 7 bases, with 6 bases of the junction left unmatched. The CDR3 DNA reads as TGTGCCAGCAGCTGGGGGGGACTAGCGGGAGATGAGCAGTACTTC. Translation gives CASSWGGLAGDEQYF. Combining the CDR3 with reference TRBV7-8 and TRBJ2-7 gives the whole variable domain GAGVSQSPRYKVAKRGQDVALRCDPISGHVSLFWYQQALGQGPEFLTYFQNEAQLDKSGLPSDRFFAERPEGSVSTLKIQRTQQEDSAVYLCASSWGGLAGDEQYFGPGTRLTVT.

This clonotype was seen a handful of times. The chain is built from TRBV5-1 and TRBJ2-2; the D is unclear. CDR3 length: 15 amino acids. Germline V gene sequence: CDR1 SGHRS, CDR2 YFSETQ. Trimming took off 0 bases at V and 1 base at J, with 7 bases between the two ends. CDR3 nucleotide sequence: TGCGCCAGCAGCTTGGCCGCGGTGAACACCGGGGAGCTGTTTTTT. It encodes CASSLAAVNTGELFF.

This chain's CDR3 is CASSLGGVATNEKLFF. The CDR3 DNA reads as TGTGCCAGCAGCTTAGGAGGGGTAGCAACTAATGAAAAACTGTTTTTT. The chain has TRBV13 and TRBJ1-4; D may be TRBD1 (5 bases). CDR1 and CDR2 (germline): PRHDT, FYEKMQ (reference sequence). The ends were cut back, 0 bases at V and 0 bases at J, with 8 bases in the middle. The CDR3 has 16 amino acids. The full variable domain, in which reference TRBV13 and TRBJ1-4 provide the parts outside the CDR3, is AAGVIQSPRHLIKEKRETATLKCYPIPRHDTVYWYQQGPGQDPQFLISFYEKMQSDKGSIPDRFSAQQFSDYHSELNMSSLELGDSALYFCASSLGGVATNEKLFFGSGTQLSVL.

This clonotype appeared many times. The chain joins TRBV7-2 to TRBJ1-6; D remains unclear. CDR1 and CDR2 (germline): SGHTA, FQGNSA. Trimming removed 2 bases from V and 9 bases from J, with 5 bases in between. This CDR3 spans 12 amino acids. The CDR3 sequence: CASSLLSSPLHF. CDR3 sequence (DNA): TGTGCCAGCAGCTTATTAAGTTCACCCCTCCACTTT.

The J gene is TRBJ2-7, the V gene TRBV20-1; 12 nucleotides agree with TRBD2. The germline gives CDR1 DFQATT, CDR2 SNEGSKA (reference sequence). The V and J ends lost 2 bases and 2 bases, in that order; junction bases with no gene match: 4. The CDR3 extends over 15 amino acids. This CDR3 reads CSARQPSGRAYEQYF. CDR3 bases: TGCAGTGCTAGACAACCTAGCGGGAGGGCCTACGAGCAGTACTTC.

The chain has TRBV20-1 and TRBJ2-5; D is ambiguous. CDR1 DFQATT and CDR2 SNEGSKA come from the germline V gene (reference sequence). The CDR3 is made up of 15 amino acids. Trimming shortened V by 1 base and J by 5 bases, and 17 bases separated the two germline ends. The CDR3 reads CSARARSWTGETQYF. The CDR3 nucleotides read TGCAGTGCTAGAGCCCGTTCGTGGACCGGGGAGACCCAGTACTTC.

The V and J genes are TRBV12-3 or TRBV12-4 and TRBJ2-2; D is undetermined. This CDR3 contains 17 residues. V was pared by 3 bases and J by 0 bases, with 14 bases between. CDR3 protein: CASSFSDLASNTGELFF. In DNA form, the CDR3 reads TGTGCCAGCAGTTTTTCGGATCTGGCCTCGAACACCGGGGAGCTGTTTTTT.

This clonotype has more than one count but fewer than ten. This chain joins TRBV13 and TRBJ1-2; D possibly corresponds to TRBD1 (6 bases). The CDR3 is made up of 14 amino acids. CDR1 is PRHDT and CDR2 is FYEKMQ in the germline V gene (reference sequence). V lost 2 bases and J lost 5, with 12 bases in between. The chain's CDR3 is CASSLRDTLYGYTF. CDR3 bases: TGTGCCAGCAGCTTAAGGGACACTTTATATGGCTACACCTTC.

This sequence joins TRBV9 and TRBJ2-7; D ambiguous. The CDR3 consists of 12 residues. Germline V gene lookup returns CDR1 SGDLS and CDR2 YYNGEE. Trimming shortened V by 4 bases and J by 4 bases, and 9 bases separated the two germline ends. CDR3 loop: CASSPNEYEQYF. Here the CDR3 DNA reads TGTGCCAGCAGCCCAAACGAGTACGAGCAGTACTTC.